The 20 T cell receptor beta chains in this list originate from one sample, sequenced in a study of T cells in Graves' hyperthyroidism and ophthalmopathy. The TCR beta CDR3 regions underwent amplification using RNA transcripts as the source. Initially, a first-round RT-PCR of the TCR CDR3 employed the HTBI primer set. Each CDR3 protein gets one entry after TCRdb re-called the multiplex PCR reads with MiXCR. The sample yields 94,000 or so distinct CDR3 sequences, 51% seen once. The sequencing sample was made of blood. The receptors were gathered from a woman between 40 and 50 years old with Graves' hyperthyroidism.

Comment on this clonotype: A much larger clone differs from this one at a single base, so this may be a read error. This rearrangement joins TRBV5-6 to TRBJ1-2, with D possibly matching TRBD1 (6 bases). V was trimmed by 4 bases and J by 4 bases, leaving 17 bases between them. Germline CDR1 is SGHDT and CDR2 is YYEEEE. This CDR3 spans 15 amino acids. The CDR3 DNA follows: TGTGCCAGCAGCGCTGAGGGGGGAAGGCGCTATGGCTACACCTTC. Amino acid sequence: CASSAEGGRRYGYTF.

This clonotype has at least ten counts. This CDR3 is CASSLREEATQYF. CDR3 sequence (DNA): TGTGCCAGCAGCTTACGTGAGGAGGCAACGCAGTATTTT. V and J are TRBV7-2 and TRBJ2-3, with D maybe TRBD2 (5 bases). Trimming pared 2 bases from V and 9 bases from J, leaving 12 bases between. The germline gives CDR1 SGHTA, CDR2 FQGNSA. The CDR3 runs to 13 residues.

This clonotype has at least ten counts. The chain couples TRBV7-2 to TRBJ1-2; a possible D gene is TRBD1 (5 bases). Germline CDR1 and CDR2: SGHTA and FQGNSA. There are 14 residues in the CDR3. Trimming took 5 bases from V and 6 from J, leaving 16 bases between them. CDR3 sequence: CASSQQQALNGYTF. CDR3 in DNA: TGTGCCAGCAGCCAACAACAGGCGCTCAATGGCTACACCTTC. Variable domain in full (rest from reference TRBV7-2 and TRBJ1-2): GAGVSQSPSNKVTEKGKDVELRCDPISGHTALYWYRQSLGQGLEFLIYFQGNSAPDKSGLPSDRFSAERTGGSVSTLTIQRTQQEDSAVYLCASSQQQALNGYTFGSGTRLTVV.

This clonotype was recorded at least ten times. The chain uses TRBV6-6 and TRBJ1-1, with D perhaps TRBD1 (5 bases). The CDR3 has 14 amino acids. Trimming removed 7 bases from V and 4 bases from J, with 16 bases in between. Germline loops: CDR1 MNHNY, CDR2 SVGAGI (reference sequence). CDR3 nucleotide sequence: TGTGCCAGCACCCAGAGGTTGAGGGGCACTGAAGCTTTCTTT. It specifies CASTQRLRGTEAFF.

This clonotype was picked up a small number of times. This chain links TRBV4-1 with TRBJ2-7; 10 nucleotides line up with TRBD2. CDR1 is MGHRA and CDR2 is YSYEKL in the germline V gene. The CDR3 has 15 residues. V shed 1 base, J shed 2 bases, and the junction held 2 bases outside the gene matches. CDR3 loop: CASSQVGLAAYEQYF. The CDR3 DNA follows: TGCGCCAGCAGCCAAGTAGGACTAGCGGCCTACGAGCAGTACTTC.

This chain connects TRBV2 to TRBJ2-2; TRBD2 matches at 8 bases. V lost 7 bases to trimming and J lost 6 bases; unmatched junction nucleotides: 16. The CDR3 runs 17 residues. Germline V gene sequence: CDR1 SNHLY, CDR2 FYNNEI. CDR3 residues: CASKGHALGGRSGELFF. The CDR3 coding sequence is TGTGCCAGCAAAGGTCACGCGCTGGGCGGGAGGTCCGGGGAGCTGTTTTTT. The whole variable domain, remainder taken from reference TRBV2 and TRBJ2-2, is EPEVTQTPSHQVTQMGQEVILRCVPISNHLYFYWYRQILGQKVEFLVSFYNNEISEKSEIFDDQFSVERPDGSNFTLKIRSTKLEDSAMYFCASKGHALGGRSGELFFGEGSRLTVL.

The chain is built from TRBV10-3 and TRBJ2-7, with a weak D call TRBD2 (6 bases). The CDR3 is 15 amino acids. CDR1 and CDR2 (germline): ENHRY, SYGVKD. Trimming cost V 2 bases and J 3 bases, with 14 bases left between them. In DNA form, the CDR3 reads TGTGCCATCAGTGAGGCGCGGGGCACGTTCTACGAGCAGTACTTC. As protein: CAISEARGTFYEQYF.

This CDR3 is CASSILGNQPQHF. For the CDR3, the DNA is TGTGCCAGTAGTATTCTCGGCAATCAGCCCCAGCATTTT. The chain combines TRBV19 with TRBJ1-5; D gene ambiguous. Trimming stripped 3 bases from V and 2 bases from J, with 5 bases between. From germline, CDR1 is LNHDA and CDR2 SQIVND (reference sequence). The CDR3 runs 13 residues.

The chain couples TRBV10-3 to TRBJ1-1, with D hard to call. V gave up 4 bases and J gave up 7 bases, with 16 bases separating them. The length of the CDR3 is 14 residues. CDR1 and CDR2 from the germline V gene are ENHRY and SYGVKD. CDR3 sequence: CAISGAGKAREAFF. In nucleotides, the CDR3 is TGTGCCATCAGTGGAGCAGGCAAAGCGCGTGAAGCTTTCTTT.

This chain uses TRBV2 with TRBJ2-2, with TRBD2 matching 9 bases. The CDR3 is 17 amino acids. CDR1 and CDR2 (germline): SNHLY, FYNNEI. Trimming cost V 6 bases and J 5 bases; bases outside gene matches: 13. In DNA form, the CDR3 reads TGTGCCAGCAGGGCAAGGGTAGCGGGAGCACGGACCGGGGAGCTGTTTTTT. It yields the protein CASRARVAGARTGELFF.

The J gene is TRBJ2-2, the V gene TRBV11-2, with TRBD1 identical over 9 bases. CDR1 is SGHAT and CDR2 is FQNNGV in the germline V gene. The J segment lost 7 bases and the V segment lost 5 bases, leaving 5 bases of the junction unmatched. The CDR3 contains 14 residues. DNA for the CDR3: TGTGCCAGCAGCCCCGGGACAGGGCACGGGGAGCTGTTTTTT. This translates into CASSPGTGHGELFF.

This clonotype was found many times. The chain recombines TRBV19 with TRBJ1-5; 9 bases are a match to TRBD1. Trimming removed 7 bases from V and 6 bases from J; junction bases left unmatched: 10. There are 15 residues in the CDR3. The V gene's germline CDR1 is LNHDA and CDR2 SQIVND (reference sequence). In DNA form, the CDR3 reads TGTGCCAGTATCGAGGACAGGGGAGGAAGTCAGCCCCAGCATTTT. It encodes CASIEDRGGSQPQHF. The variable domain in full, with the rest retrieved from reference TRBV19 and TRBJ1-5, is DGGITQSPKYLFRKEGQNVTLSCEQNLNHDAMYWYRQDPGQGLRLIYYSQIVNDFQKGDIAEGYSVSREKKESFPLTVTSAQKNPTAFYLCASIEDRGGSQPQHFGDGTRLSIL.

This clonotype was seen ten or more times. V is TRBV7-9 and J is TRBJ1-1; D not certain. V dropped 3 bases and J dropped 0 bases, with 17 bases sitting between them. The germline V gene encodes CDR1 SEHNR and CDR2 FQNEAQ (reference sequence). The CDR3 is 17 amino acids. CDR3 sequence reads: CASSFGYGRQMNTEAFF. CDR3 coding DNA: TGTGCCAGCAGCTTCGGGTATGGGAGGCAGATGAACACTGAAGCTTTCTTT.

This clonotype was counted at least ten times. This sequence joins TRBV28 and TRBJ1-6; D remains ambiguous. CDR3 length: 13 residues. The germline V gene encodes CDR1 MDHEN and CDR2 SYDVKM. Trimming stripped 4 bases from V and 9 bases from J, with 10 bases between. CDR3 residues: CASSSGRGSPLHF. The CDR3 DNA sequence: TGTGCCAGCAGTTCGGGCCGCGGTTCACCCCTCCACTTT.

The chain recombines TRBV7-9 with TRBJ1-1; tentatively, D is TRBD1 (6 bases). The CDR3 is 12 residues long. Trimming stripped 3 bases from V and 8 bases from J, with 10 bases between. CDR1 is SEHNR, CDR2 FQNEAQ, per germline (reference sequence). The CDR3 bases are TGTGCCAGCAGCTTCACCGGGACAGAAGCTTTCTTT. Translated, it gives CASSFTGTEAFF.

This clonotype turned up a few times. The rearrangement links TRBV12-3 or TRBV12-4 to TRBJ1-5; possible D gene TRBD1, 6 bases. Trimming removed 5 bases at V and 0 bases at J, with 17 bases between. This CDR3 comprises 17 residues. CDR3 sequence: CASSKAPGTFSNQPQHF. The CDR3 region has the DNA TGTGCCAGCAGTAAGGCCCCCGGGACATTTAGCAATCAGCCCCAGCATTTT.

This clonotype was seen ten or more times. The CDR3 bases are TGCAGTGCTAGGCGGTACCGGGACGCCAGCTCCTACGAGCAGTACTTC. It specifies CSARRYRDASSYEQYF. V is TRBV20-1 and J is TRBJ2-7; either TRBD1 or TRBD2 may supply D (5 bases each). The CDR3 runs to 16 residues. With 3 bases removed from V and 0 bases from J, the gap between germline ends came to 18 bases. In germline, CDR1 is DFQATT, CDR2 SNEGSKA (reference sequence).

This sequence joins TRBV9 and TRBJ2-3; TRBD2 agrees at 11 bases. Germline V gene data show CDR1 as SGDLS and CDR2 as YYNGEE. This CDR3 contains 16 residues. Unmatched junction bases numbered 6, after V lost 4 bases and J lost 2 bases. CDR3 nucleotides: TGTGCCAGCAGCCCCACGGGACTAGCGGTCACAGATACGCAGTATTTT. Its protein is CASSPTGLAVTDTQYF.

The rearrangement joins TRBV29-1 to TRBJ1-4; 7 nucleotides align to TRBD1. Germline V gene sequence: CDR1 SQVTM, CDR2 ANQGSEA. The CDR3 totals 13 residues. Germline trimming cut 6 bases from V and 7 bases from J; bases unmatched to any gene: 8. CDR3 loop: CSVGTGVAEKLFF. The CDR3 bases are TGCAGCGTAGGAACAGGGGTAGCTGAAAAACTGTTTTTT.

This clonotype occurred a few times. The chain has TRBV29-1 and TRBJ1-2; TRBD1 agrees at 7 bases. The trim removed 6 bases at V and 4 bases at J, leaving 11 bases unmatched. Germline lookup yields CDR1 SQVTM and CDR2 ANQGSEA. The CDR3 loop spans 14 amino acids. The CDR3 loop is CSVGPTGYSYGYTF. The CDR3 nucleotides read TGCAGCGTGGGACCGACAGGGTACAGCTATGGCTACACCTTC. Full variable domain (remainder filled in from reference TRBV29-1 and TRBJ1-2): SAVISQKPSRDICQRGTSLTIQCQVDSQVTMMFWYRQQPGQSLTLIATANQGSEATYESGFVIDKFPISRPNLTFSTLTVSNMSPEDSSIYLCSVGPTGYSYGYTFGSGTRLTVV.